A selection of T cell receptor beta chains follows, all from one sample in a study of blood T cell repertoires in COVID-19. Produced via immunoSEQ multiplex PCR; TCRdb's table is partial and in-frame only. Found here are around 130,000 clones, roughly 88% of them singletons; the top ten hold about 2%. Sequences were obtained from peripheral blood. All receptors come from a man between 65 and 85 years old with active COVID-19. The CDR3 runs from the conserved cysteine through the conserved F or W. D genes are given only for firm matches. Expanded clones get a size class; other rows say once, few or many, or leave the size out.

d_call j_call v_call clone_size cdr3_nt cdr3_aa
TRBD1 TRBJ2-7 TRBV15 - TGTGCCACCAGCAGAGGGTCAGGGGGTTACTACGAGCAGTACTTC CATSRGSGGYYEQYF
TRBD2 TRBJ2-1 TRBV4-2 - TGTGCCAGCAGCCAATCCGGGACTAGCGGGATAGCCTCTTATGAGCAGTTCTTC CASSQSGTSGIASYEQFF
- TRBJ2-1 TRBV7-9 - TGTGCCAGCAGCCGAGGGACTTCACGGGACAATGAGCAGTTCTTC CASSRGTSRDNEQFF
TRBD1 TRBJ1-2 TRBV10-3 - TGTGCCATCGGGACAGTTCGACATGGCTACACCTTC CAIGTVRHGYTF
- TRBJ2-7 TRBV12-3/TRBV12-4 - TGTGCCAGCAGTTTCGGAGACGAGCAGTACTTC CASSFGDEQYF
TRBD1 TRBJ1-4 TRBV19 once TGTGCCAGTAAGGACAGGGCCCACCCGGCGAATGAAAAACTGTTTTTT CASKDRAHPANEKLFF
TRBD1 TRBJ1-2 TRBV5-4 - TGTGCCAGCAGCTCGACCGGGACAGGGGCATCAGATGGCTACACCTTC CASSSTGTGASDGYTF
TRBD1 TRBJ1-2 TRBV10-2 - TGCGCCAGCACCCCCGGACAGGCTTATGGCTACACCTTC CASTPGQAYGYTF
- TRBJ2-3 TRBV27 - TGTGCCAGCAGCTTGGGGAGACCTAGCACAGATACGCAGTATTTT CASSLGRPSTDTQYF
- TRBJ2-2 TRBV6-6 - TGTGCCAGCAGTCACCCAGGGAACACCGGGGAGCTGTTTTTT CASSHPGNTGELFF
TRBD2 TRBJ2-2 TRBV18 - TGTGCCAGCTCACCCTCCCTAGCGGGGAACACCGGGGAGCTGTTTTTT CASSPSLAGNTGELFF
TRBD2 TRBJ2-1 TRBV30 - TGTGCCTGGAGTGTAGCAGGGTCCGGGACTAGCCGTAGCAATGAGCAGTTCTTC CAWSVAGSGTSRSNEQFF
- TRBJ1-1 TRBV7-2 - TGTGCCAGCAGCCTATTGGGAGTCGTAGACACTGAAGCTTTCTTT CASSLLGVVDTEAFF
TRBD1 TRBJ2-3 TRBV6-2/TRBV6-3 - TGTGCCAGCAGTTACCATCTTGGGGCAGGGGGCTTTGTTAGCACAGATACGCAGTATTTT CASSYHLGAGGFVSTDTQYF
- TRBJ1-5 TRBV28 - TGTGCCAGCACCCGTCCGGTTCAGCCCCAGCATTTT CASTRPVQPQHF
- TRBJ2-3 TRBV28 - TGTGCCAGCAGTTTACAGGGTGTAGATACGCAGTATTTT CASSLQGVDTQYF
- TRBJ2-7 TRBV9 - TGTGCCAGCAGCGTAGTAAGCGGCGAGCAGTACTTC CASSVVSGEQYF
- TRBJ2-7 TRBV7-9 - TGTGCCAGCAGTCGTGACAGACCCACCGGGGGCGAGCAGTACTTC CASSRDRPTGGEQYF
- TRBJ1-5 TRBV28 - TGTGCCAGCATGACGGGTGGCAGCAATCAGCCCCAGCATTTT CASMTGGSNQPQHF
- TRBJ1-6 TRBV28 - TGTGCCAGCAGTTCCCTCCCGACAGGCAATAATTCACCCCTCCACTTT CASSSLPTGNNSPLHF
TRBD2 TRBJ2-3 TRBV6-2/TRBV6-3 once TGTGCCAGCAGTCGGTCTAGCGGGAGGAGTAGCACAGATACGCAGTATTTT CASSRSSGRSSTDTQYF
TRBD2 TRBJ2-1 TRBV27 - TGTGCCAGCAGTTTAGCGGGGGGGACATACAATGAGCAGTTCTTC CASSLAGGTYNEQFF
- TRBJ1-4 TRBV5-1 - TGCGCCAGCAGCTTGGTGGGAGCCTGGGATGAAAAACTGTTTTTT CASSLVGAWDEKLFF
- TRBJ2-3 TRBV6-5 - TGTGCCAGCAGTTACAAGGAGGCAGATACGCAGTATTTT CASSYKEADTQYF
TRBD1 TRBJ2-3 TRBV5-1 - TGCGCCAGCAGCTTGGAGGGCCAGGGGACAGGGGTCCGCACAGATACGCAGTATTTT CASSLEGQGTGVRTDTQYF
- TRBJ2-4 TRBV3-1/TRBV3-2 - TGTGCCAGCAGCCCCCGTCCGCAGGGGCAGGGCAGTGGAAACATTCAGTACTTC CASSPRPQGQGSGNIQYF
TRBD2 TRBJ2-1 TRBV6-6 - TGTGCCAGCAGTCGAGCGGGAGGCTCGAGCTCCTACAATGAGCAGTTCTTC CASSRAGGSSSYNEQFF
TRBD1 TRBJ2-3 TRBV5-4 - TGTGCCAGCAGCTCTACTAACAGGGGAGATACGCAGTATTTT CASSSTNRGDTQYF
TRBD1 TRBJ2-5 TRBV11-1 - TGTGCCAGCACCCTAAGGGGACAGGCCGAGACCCAGTACTTC CASTLRGQAETQYF
TRBD2 TRBJ2-7 TRBV12-3/TRBV12-4 - TGTGCCAGCTCAGCTAGCGGCTACGAGCAGTACTTC CASSASGYEQYF
TRBD2 TRBJ2-7 TRBV28 - TGTGCCAGCAGTTTCGGACTAGGCAACGAGCAGTACTTC CASSFGLGNEQYF
- TRBJ2-5 TRBV28 - TGTGCCAGCAGCGCCCTGGACACGGATGAAGAGACCCAGTACTTC CASSALDTDEETQYF
- TRBJ2-7 TRBV4-1 - TGCGCCAGCAGCCAAGGTCCACCTGGCCCAATAACCTACGAGCAGTACTTC CASSQGPPGPITYEQYF
- TRBJ2-2 TRBV2 - TGTGCCAGCAGTGAAGCGCCCTCGGGGATGGCCGGGGAGCTGTTTTTT CASSEAPSGMAGELFF
- TRBJ2-1 TRBV4-1 once TGCGCCAGCAGCCAAGACAGGTATCAGTTCTTC CASSQDRYQFF
TRBD1 TRBJ1-6 TRBV6-6 - TGTGCCACCGGGACAGGAGAAAATTCACCCCTCCACTTT CATGTGENSPLHF
TRBD1 TRBJ1-5 TRBV28 - TGTGCCAGCAGTTTAAGTAGGGGGCGTCAGCCCCAGCATTTT CASSLSRGRQPQHF
TRBD1 TRBJ1-5 TRBV6-5 - TGTGCCAGCAGTTGGGGACAGGGCGGTCAGCCCCAGCATTTT CASSWGQGGQPQHF
- TRBJ2-2 TRBV4-1 - TGCGCCAGCAGCCAAGATTTAACTAGCCCTGACGGGGAGCTGTTTTTT CASSQDLTSPDGELFF
- TRBJ2-7 TRBV19 - TGTGCCAGTAGTATATACCACGGTTCCTACGAGCAGTACTTC CASSIYHGSYEQYF
TRBD2 TRBJ2-5 TRBV7-9 - TGTGCCAGCAGCCCCACTTTAGCGGGAGGACCCCAAGAGACCCAGTACTTC CASSPTLAGGPQETQYF
TRBD1 TRBJ1-1 TRBV4-3 - TGCGCCAGCAGCCAAGGACAGGGTGTCACTGAAGCTTTCTTT CASSQGQGVTEAFF
- TRBJ2-5 TRBV19 - TGTGCCAGTAGTTCCGCGACAGGGAGGATCCAAGAGACCCAGTACTTC CASSSATGRIQETQYF
- TRBJ1-2 TRBV3-1/TRBV3-2 few TGTGCCAGCAGCCAAGATCGGACAAACTATGGCTACACCTTC CASSQDRTNYGYTF
- TRBJ2-7 TRBV25-1 - TGTGCCAGCAGTGCCCTCGGTTCTTCCGCCGAGCAGTACTTC CASSALGSSAEQYF
- TRBJ1-5 TRBV28 - TGTGCCAGCAGACCAGGGATGAGGCAGCCCCAGCATTTT CASRPGMRQPQHF
- TRBJ1-5 TRBV6-1 - TGTGCCAGCAGTGAAGATTGGCAGGGAGGTTATCAGCCCCAGCATTTT CASSEDWQGGYQPQHF